This T cell receptor (beta chain) was observed in a study of identical twins. Whole-study findings and limits: In zero-insertion analyses, partial confounding could arise from invariant MAIT and iNKT cells. Without tracking the same donors, conclusions rested on cross-sectional statistical analysis. Abundant beta clonotypes from cord blood bore fewer insertions; memory repertoires lacked this pattern.

Template switching (which added a universal primer site) was used, and cDNA carried unique molecular identifiers. One entry per CDR3 protein results from TCRdb running MiXCR on the 5' RACE reads. This sample yields 300,000 to 400,000 distinct CDR3 sequences, of which 9% to 15% are seen a single time; around 7.2% belongs to the top ten. The CDR3 covers 14 residues. Germline values: CDR1 MGHRA, CDR2 YSYEKL. Trimming pared 2 bases from V and 1 base from J, leaving 7 bases between. The sample holds many counts of this clonotype. The antigen is not known. These data also featured in a second study, about yellow fever vaccine responses in identical twins.

The chain is built from TRBV4-1 and TRBJ2-3; D gene unclear. Sequenced input: CD8+ T cells sorted from blood. This TCR came from a woman under 30 in good health. This chain's CDR3 is CASSQNSGTDTQYF. In nucleotides, the CDR3 is TGCGCCAGCAGCCAAAACTCTGGCACAGATACGCAGTATTTT.